This is a list of T cell receptor beta chains from one sample in a study of blood T cell repertoires in COVID-19. The method was immunoSEQ multiplex PCR; TCRdb's version includes in-frame clones alone and lacks a portion of them. The table shows under 300,000 clones, with just under 85% occurring only once. What was sequenced was PBMCs or T cells enriched from blood (not recorded which). The receptors were sampled from a man aged 40-49 years who had recovered from COVID-19. Both conserved end residues are part of each CDR3. The D gene is left open where the match is weak. For some rows the clone size is stated as once, few or many, or as a class when expanded; others skip it.

J gene	V gene	D gene	CDR3 length	clone size	CDR3 DNA	CDR3 protein
TRBJ1-1	TRBV5-6	.	14	.	TGTGCCAGCAGTAAGGACAATTGGGGCACTGAAGCTTTCTTT	CASSKDNWGTEAFF
TRBJ2-7	TRBV11-2	.	15	once	TGTGCCAGCAGCTTAGACGGGATCATTACCTACGAGCAGTACTTC	CASSLDGIITYEQYF
TRBJ1-4	TRBV5-6	TRBD1	12	.	TGTGCCAGCCGACAGGGCCAGGGAAAACTGTTTTTT	CASRQGQGKLFF
TRBJ1-5	TRBV16	.	15	.	TGTGCCAGCAGCTTAAGACAGTTGCCCAATCAGCCCCAGCATTTT	CASSLRQLPNQPQHF
TRBJ2-6	TRBV11-2	.	16	.	TGTGCCAGCAGACCAACTTGGCGGTACGGGGCCAACGTCCTGACTTTC	CASRPTWRYGANVLTF
TRBJ2-1	TRBV7-2	TRBD2	16	.	TGTGCCAGCAGCCTGGGACTAGCGGGAGGGCAGGGTGAGCAGTTCTTC	CASSLGLAGGQGEQFF
TRBJ1-2	TRBV12-3/TRBV12-4	.	13	.	TGTGCCAGCAGGGGAGACGGATTCTATGGCTACACCTTC	CASRGDGFYGYTF
TRBJ1-5	TRBV6-2/TRBV6-3	.	12	.	TGTGCCAGCAGTAGCCGGGGGGATCCCCAGCATTTT	CASSSRGDPQHF
TRBJ1-2	TRBV29-1	.	14	.	TGCAGCGTTGCCAATGACAGAGCCTCCTATGGCTACACCTTC	CSVANDRASYGYTF
TRBJ1-4	TRBV5-1	TRBD1	18	.	TGCGCCAGCAGCCAGACGCCTACGGGGACAGGGGGTAGTGAAAAACTGTTTTTT	CASSQTPTGTGGSEKLFF
TRBJ1-6	TRBV2	TRBD1	15	few	TGTGCCAGCAGACGAGGGACAGCTTATAATTCACCCCTCCACTTT	CASRRGTAYNSPLHF
TRBJ2-5	TRBV9	.	13	.	TGTGCCAGCAGCGTCGGGGACTCGCAGACCCAGTACTTC	CASSVGDSQTQYF
TRBJ1-1	TRBV19	TRBD1	15	.	TGTGCCAGTAGACCGACAGGGGGCTTGAACACTGAAGCTTTCTTT	CASRPTGGLNTEAFF
TRBJ2-2	TRBV5-1	.	16	.	TGCGCCAGCAGCCTCGGGCTAGCGACTAACACCGGGGAGCTGTTTTTT	CASSLGLATNTGELFF
TRBJ2-6	TRBV4-3	.	15	.	TGCGCCAGCAGCCAGGGGGGGCTTGGGGCCAACGTCCTGACTTTC	CASSQGGLGANVLTF
TRBJ1-2	TRBV12-3/TRBV12-4	.	12	.	TGTGCCAGCAGTTTACCCAACTGGGCCTACACCTTC	CASSLPNWAYTF
TRBJ2-2	TRBV14	.	13	few	TGTGCCAGCAGCCAAGTTCAGACCGGGGAGCTGTTTTTT	CASSQVQTGELFF
TRBJ1-1	TRBV5-1	.	14	.	TGCGCCAGCAGCGGAAAGGGGCAGAACACTGAAGCTTTCTTT	CASSGKGQNTEAFF
TRBJ1-2	TRBV5-1	TRBD1	13	.	TGCGCCAGCAGCGTGACAGGGACCTTCGGCTACACCTTC	CASSVTGTFGYTF
TRBJ2-5	TRBV4-1	.	14	.	TGCGCCAGCAGCCAGTTGTTGTACTCGGAGACCCAGTACTTC	CASSQLLYSETQYF
TRBJ1-5	TRBV6-5	.	15	.	TGTGCCAGCAGCTCTCTCGGGGGGTGGGATCAGCCCCAGCATTTT	CASSSLGGWDQPQHF
TRBJ1-5	TRBV28	.	17	.	TGTGCCAGCACCCTCGGGGGGCTGGGGCGTCCTCCGCAGCCCCAGCATTTT	CASTLGGLGRPPQPQHF
TRBJ2-1	TRBV7-9	.	12	once	TGTGCCAGCAGCTTAGCCCCCCAATGGCAGTTCTTC	CASSLAPQWQFF
TRBJ2-7	TRBV9	.	14	.	TGTGCCAGCAGCGTAGCCGGACAAGGCTACGAGCAGTACTTC	CASSVAGQGYEQYF
TRBJ2-2	TRBV30	TRBD2	15	.	TGTGCCTGGAGGCGACTAGCTCCTAACACCGGGGAGCTGTTTTTT	CAWRRLAPNTGELFF
TRBJ2-7	TRBV7-9	TRBD1	14	.	TGTGCCAGCAGCTTAGCGGCAGGGGGTGACGAGCAGTACTTC	CASSLAAGGDEQYF
TRBJ2-2	TRBV7-3	.	16	.	TGTGCCAGCAGCTTAAATCCCATCGGGGGAGGCGGGGAGCTGTTTTTT	CASSLNPIGGGGELFF
TRBJ2-7	TRBV5-1	.	14	.	TGCGCCAGCAGCTTGGGAGGGCCCCCCTACGAGCAGTACTTC	CASSLGGPPYEQYF
TRBJ2-2	TRBV7-3	TRBD1	16	.	TGTGCCAGCAGCAAGCAGGGGGCGGGGATCGGCGGGGAGCTGTTTTTT	CASSKQGAGIGGELFF
TRBJ2-2	TRBV4-2	.	15	.	TGTGCCAGCTGCCTGGGGACACCGAACACCGGGGAGCTGTTTTTT	CASCLGTPNTGELFF
TRBJ1-1	TRBV10-2	.	12	few	TGCGCCAGCAGCCCCCTGGGGGGGGAAGCTTTCTTT	CASSPLGGEAFF
TRBJ2-7	TRBV28	.	14	.	TGTGCCAGCAGTTCTGAGGACAGAATAAACCTAGGGGACTTC	CASSSEDRINLGDF
TRBJ2-2	TRBV5-1	TRBD2	16	.	TGCGCCAGCAGCTTGGGGCTAGCGGGAAACACCGGGGAGCTGTTTTTT	CASSLGLAGNTGELFF
TRBJ1-5	TRBV2	.	13	.	TGTGCCGGATCTGCGGGGGCCAATCAGCCCCAGCATTTT	CAGSAGANQPQHF
TRBJ2-3	TRBV6-5	TRBD1	14	.	TGTGCCAGCAGTCGGGACAGGGTAAAAGATACGCAGTATTTT	CASSRDRVKDTQYF
TRBJ1-5	TRBV6-5	.	15	.	TGTGCCAGCGGCCCTACGACATATAGCAATCAGCCCCAGCATTTT	CASGPTTYSNQPQHF
TRBJ1-6	TRBV28	.	15	.	TGTGCCAGCAGAGACTATCGGTCCTATAATTCACCCCTCCACTTT	CASRDYRSYNSPLHF
TRBJ1-2	TRBV28	TRBD1	15	.	TGTGCCAGCAGTTCGGAGGGGGCTCGGGACTATGGCTACACCTTC	CASSSEGARDYGYTF
TRBJ2-3	TRBV27	.	15	few	TGTGCCAGCAGTTTACGCGCGGGCGACACAGATACGCAGTATTTT	CASSLRAGDTDTQYF
TRBJ1-2	TRBV28	.	13	.	TGTGCCAGCAGCCAGGGTTATCAGCATGGCTACACCTTC	CASSQGYQHGYTF
TRBJ2-3	TRBV7-8	TRBD2	14	.	TGTGCCAGCAGCTCTAGCGGTAGCACAGATACGCAGTATTTT	CASSSSGSTDTQYF
TRBJ2-2	TRBV4-3	TRBD1	17	.	TGCGCCAGCAGCCAAGACCCACCGGGACAGGGCACCGGGGAGCTGTTTTTT	CASSQDPPGQGTGELFF
TRBJ2-2	TRBV7-9	TRBD1	17	.	TGTGCCAGCAGCTCGCAGGACAGGGGGCGCAACACCGGGGAGCTGTTTTTT	CASSSQDRGRNTGELFF
TRBJ2-3	TRBV10-3	.	14	.	TGTGCCGTACAACAGGGTCTGGATAGGGATACGCAGTATTTT	CAVQQGLDRDTQYF
TRBJ2-7	TRBV5-1	.	15	once	TGCGCCAGCAGACCGGACTATCCGGATTTTAACGAGCAGTACTTC	CASRPDYPDFNEQYF
TRBJ1-2	TRBV19	TRBD1	14	.	TGTGCCAGTAGTATAAGGACAGGGGGAAGTGGCTACACCTTC	CASSIRTGGSGYTF
TRBJ2-1	TRBV4-2	TRBD2	15	.	TGTGCCAGCAGCCGCCAGCGGGGGGGCCTAGGTGAGCAGTTCTTC	CASSRQRGGLGEQFF
TRBJ1-2	TRBV5-1	TRBD1	13	.	TGCGCCAGCAGCCCAAACTCAGGGGGGGGCTACACCTTC	CASSPNSGGGYTF
TRBJ2-1	TRBV9	TRBD2	15	.	TGTGCCAGCAGCGTAGACGGGAGGCCCTACAATGAGCAGTTCTTC	CASSVDGRPYNEQFF
TRBJ1-4	TRBV2	TRBD1	15	.	TGTGCCAGCGGTCTGGGAGGGACAGGGGTCGAAAAACTGTTTTTT	CASGLGGTGVEKLFF